A selection of T cell receptor beta chains follows, all from one sample in a study of CD8 T cells in ankylosing spondylitis. TCRdb processed the 5' RACE reads anew with MiXCR; each CDR3 protein has one entry. Of 500,000 to 550,000 distinct CDR3 sequences listed, roughly 12% were seen once; the top ten hold nearly 7%. The sample taken for sequencing was blood, either unsorted or a sorted T cell fraction (not recorded which). These receptors were collected from a male donor with ankylosing spondylitis. CDR3s include the opening cysteine and the closing phenylalanine or tryptophan. A D gene is named only where the DNA matches it firmly. Clone size appears in some rows only: once, few, many, or a class for an expanded clone.

d_call | j_call | v_call | clone_size | cdr3_nt | cdr3_aa
. | TRBJ1-1 | TRBV5-1 | many | TGCGCCAGCAGCTTAATTCCGGGGGCTGAGACTGAAGCTTTCTTT | CASSLIPGAETEAFF
TRBD2 | TRBJ2-1 | TRBV12-3/TRBV12-4 | few | TGTGCCAGCAGCCCAGAAGTGCCTAGCGGGATTCACGAGCAGTTCTTC | CASSPEVPSGIHEQFF
. | TRBJ2-3 | TRBV11-3 | few | TGTGCCAGCAGCTTAGATCATGACGGGAGTTTGACAGATACGCAGTATTTT | CASSLDHDGSLTDTQYF
. | TRBJ1-1 | TRBV5-6 | . | TGTGCCAGCAGCTTGGACTGGGGGAGCGGCGACACTGAAGCTTTCTTT | CASSLDWGSGDTEAFF
. | TRBJ2-1 | TRBV20-1 | . | TGCAGTGCTCCTGTTTTAGAGGCGTTGAGCTCCTACAATGAGCAGTTCTTC | CSAPVLEALSSYNEQFF
TRBD2 | TRBJ2-1 | TRBV9 | . | TGTGCCAGCAGCCCAGTCGGGCTAGCGGGGTACAATGAGCAGTTCTTC | CASSPVGLAGYNEQFF
. | TRBJ2-2 | TRBV30 | . | TGTGCCTGGATATCTGGGATCACCGGGGAGCTGTTTTTT | CAWISGITGELFF
. | TRBJ2-3 | TRBV5-1 | . | TGCGCCAGCAGTCGCACGGATAGCACAGATACGCAGTATTTT | CASSRTDSTDTQYF
TRBD2 | TRBJ2-3 | TRBV5-1 | few | TGCGCCAGCAGCTTGGACTTCGGGGCGGGAGTCACAGATACGCAGTATTTT | CASSLDFGAGVTDTQYF
. | TRBJ1-1 | TRBV12-3/TRBV12-4 | many | TGTGCCAGCACTCTGGGCACTGAAGCTTTCTTT | CASTLGTEAFF
. | TRBJ2-1 | TRBV12-2 | . | TGTGCAAGTCGCTCCCCCCACGGAGACAGATTTTCCTACAATGAGCAGTTCTTC | CASRSPHGDRFSYNEQFF
TRBD2 | TRBJ2-3 | TRBV20-1 | . | TGCAGTGCTATAGCGGGAGGACCCACAGATACGCAGTATTTT | CSAIAGGPTDTQYF
TRBD2 | TRBJ2-5 | TRBV6-5 | . | TGTGCCAGCAGTTCCCCCTCTAGGGAGGGTTCTGAGACCCAGTACTTC | CASSSPSREGSETQYF